The T cell receptor beta chain described here comes from a study of blood T cell repertoires in COVID-19. Study at large: PBMCs, B-cell-depleted T cells, or T cells were the source of the cDNA or gDNA that made up the material.

Produced via immunoSEQ multiplex PCR; TCRdb's table is partial and in-frame only. The data hold around 58,000 clones, with around 90% observed a single time. This clone was detected once. The source of this sequence is a woman aged 55 to 70 with active or convalescent COVID-19. Specimen: peripheral blood.

Written as DNA, the CDR3 is TGTGCCAGCAGCTTGGCCACAGAAAACACTGAAGCTTTCTTT. It is translated as CASSLATENTEAFF. The genes are TRBV5-5 and TRBJ1-1; no clear D gene. CDR3 length: 14 residues. V was shortened by 0 bases and J by 2 bases, with 8 bases between the two germline ends. Looked up from germline, CDR1 is SGHKS and CDR2 is YYEKEE (reference sequence).